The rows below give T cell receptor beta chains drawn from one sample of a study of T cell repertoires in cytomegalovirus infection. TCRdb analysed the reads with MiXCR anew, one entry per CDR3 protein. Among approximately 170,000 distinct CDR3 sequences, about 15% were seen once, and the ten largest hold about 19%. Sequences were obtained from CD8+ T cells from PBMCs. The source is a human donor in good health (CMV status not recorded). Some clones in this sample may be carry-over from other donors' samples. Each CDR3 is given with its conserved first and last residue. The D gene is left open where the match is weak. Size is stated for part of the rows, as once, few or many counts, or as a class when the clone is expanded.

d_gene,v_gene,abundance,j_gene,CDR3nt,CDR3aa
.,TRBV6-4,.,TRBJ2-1,TGTGCCAGCAACGGGGCTAGGATATGGGAGCAGTTCTTC,CASNGARIWEQFF
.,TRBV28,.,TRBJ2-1,TGTGCCAGCAGTTTAAGACCGAGCTCCTACAATGAGCAGTTCTTC,CASSLRPSSYNEQFF
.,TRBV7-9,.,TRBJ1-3,TGTGCCAGCAGCGCCGTGGGACACCACTCTGGAAACACCATATATTTT,CASSAVGHHSGNTIYF
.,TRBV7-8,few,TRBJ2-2,TGTGCCAGCAGCTTAGATTGGGTGACCGGGGAGCTGTTTTTT,CASSLDWVTGELFF
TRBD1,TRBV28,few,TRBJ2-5,TGTGCCAGCAGTTTATTGGGACAGGAGCAAGAGACCCAGTACTTC,CASSLLGQEQETQYF
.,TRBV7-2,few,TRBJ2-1,TGTGCCAGCAGCTTAAATACGCAGATCAATGAGCAGTTCTTC,CASSLNTQINEQFF
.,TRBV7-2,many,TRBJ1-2,TGTGCCAGCAGCTCTGACAACTATGGCTACACCTTC,CASSSDNYGYTF
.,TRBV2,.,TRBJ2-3,TGTGCCAGCAGTCGCAGTAGTTATGCAGGGGCAGCAGATACGCAGTATTTT,CASSRSSYAGAADTQYF
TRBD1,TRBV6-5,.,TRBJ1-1,TGTGCCAGCAGTTATGGATACAGGGGGAGCGACACTGAAGCTTTCTTT,CASSYGYRGSDTEAFF
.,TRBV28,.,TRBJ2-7,TGTGCCAGCAGCCAAACAGGGACAACTTTAGCGAATCATTACTTC,CASSQTGTTLANHYF